This TCR beta chain was identified in a study of T-cell reconstitution after alpha-beta-depleted transplantation in children. The CDR3 spans 18 residues. Trimming shortened V by 6 bases and J by 0 bases, and 26 bases separated the two germline ends. Germline lookup yields CDR1 SQVTM and CDR2 ANQGSEA. Unique molecular identifiers were built into the TCRbeta library. TCRdb reprocessed the PCR reads via MiXCR and lists one record per CDR3 protein. The sample lists hundreds of thousands of distinct CDR3 sequences; around 17% were seen once. The sample in question was PBMCs from the stem cell graft donor, obtained from the stem cell graft. The sequence was obtained from a human donor who donated a stem cell graft to a child with acute lymphoblastic leukemia. V and J are TRBV29-1 and TRBJ1-2; possible D gene TRBD1, 6 bases. For the CDR3, the DNA is TGCAGCGTCGCCGTAAATACAGGGAAGGGGCGAACTAACTATGGCTACACCTTC. The encoded protein is CSVAVNTGKGRTNYGYTF.